This T cell receptor (beta chain) was sequenced for a study of molecular identifiers for immune sequencing clone quantification. This clonotype was detected many times. No antigen is known for it. Making the bulk TCR libraries relied on previously described methods and listed TCR primers. Each CDR3 protein gets one entry after TCRdb re-called the PCR reads with MiXCR. The repertoire holds fewer than 100,000 distinct CDR3 sequences, with 21% as singletons. Naive CD8 T cell sorting was performed on the CD8+CD4-CCR7+CD45RA+ phenotype. Points from the study as a whole: Sizes of highly expanded clones could be underestimated through identical TCRs sharing a barcode. In naive cells, clones above 20 RNA copies held under 1% of molecules, whereas in effector cells they held over 98%.

Germline lookup yields CDR1 SGHRS and CDR2 YFSETQ. Trimming cost V 4 bases and J 5 bases, with 12 bases left between them. The CDR3 runs to 13 residues. The chain carries TRBV5-1 and TRBJ1-1; maybe TRBD1 (5 bases). Sequenced input: naive CD8+ T cells from blood, with Jurkat cell RNA spiked in. Stated subset: FACS-sorted CD8+CD4-CCR7+CD45RA+ naive T cells. This sequence originates from a human donor in good health. Some libraries in this study had Jurkat cell RNA spiked in. For the CDR3, the DNA is TGCGCCAGCAGCCACGGGACGTCAACTGAAGCTTTCTTT. Translated, it gives CASSHGTSTEAFF.